The 6 T cell receptor beta chains given below trace back to one sample, sequenced in a study of T cell repertoires in ileal Crohn's disease. This table comes from immunoSEQ multiplex PCR, and its TCRdb copy is limited to in-frame clones, with some not included. This sample has more than 3,500 clones, with 69% found just once. The sequencing sample was made of ileal tissue. The receptors were sampled from an adult with Crohn's disease.

The chain has TRBV18 and TRBJ2-5; no clear D gene. V was pared by 2 bases and J by 4 bases, with 8 bases between. Per the germline V gene, CDR1 is KGHSH and CDR2 is LQKENI. The length of the CDR3 is 13 residues. As DNA, the CDR3 is TGTGCCAGCTCACCAGGAGTGGTAGAGACCCAGTACTTC. Protein: CASSPGVVETQYF.

Within the sample, this clone is large. This specimen includes other DNA sequences encoding the same CDR3. The chain combines TRBV27 with TRBJ1-6; 7 bases fit TRBD1. After removal of 7 bases from V and 9 bases from J, the junction contained 3 bases not matched to a gene. The CDR3 spans 12 residues. CDR1 and CDR2 (germline): MNHEY, SMNVEV (reference sequence). The CDR3, as DNA: TGTGCCAGCAAAAACAGGGGTTCACCCCTCCACTTT. Translated, it gives CASKNRGSPLHF.

The gene calls are TRBV6-5 and TRBJ2-2, with D tentatively TRBD2 (5 bases). The CDR3 sequence is 15 residues long. V was shortened by 4 bases and J by 4 bases, with 13 bases between the two germline ends. Germline V gives CDR1 MNHEY, CDR2 SVGAGI. This CDR3 reads CASSSEWRATGELFF. The CDR3, as DNA: TGTGCCAGCAGTTCCGAGTGGCGGGCCACCGGGGAGCTGTTTTTT.

The genes are TRBV5-4 and TRBJ1-2; possible D gene TRBD1, 5 bases. CDR1 and CDR2 from the germline V gene are SGHNT and YYREEE (reference sequence). CDR3 size: 15 residues. The ends were cut back, 3 bases at V and 5 bases at J, with 17 bases in the middle. In nucleotides, the CDR3 is TGTGCCAGCAGCTCCCAGGGTTCTCCATTGTATGGCTACACCTTC. Translating it yields CASSSQGSPLYGYTF.

The chain has TRBV12-5 and TRBJ1-4, with 7 bases lining up with TRBD1. Germline CDR1 and CDR2: LGHNT and FRNRAP. The CDR3 runs to 14 residues. V lost 6 bases, J lost 5 bases, and 6 bases stayed unmatched. The CDR3 DNA reads TGTGCTAGTGGCGCCGGGACAGAGAATGAAAAACTGTTTTTT. Its protein product is CASGAGTENEKLFF.

J is TRBJ2-5 and V is TRBV10-2; tentative D call: TRBD2 (6 bases). Trimming left V 3 bases short and J 2 bases short, with 16 bases between. Germline V lookup: CDR1 WSHSY, CDR2 SAAADI. CDR3 size: 16 residues. The DNA of the CDR3 is TGCGCCAGCAGTGATTCAGCGGCTGGGGGGCAAGAGACCCAGTACTTC. Residues: CASSDSAAGGQETQYF.